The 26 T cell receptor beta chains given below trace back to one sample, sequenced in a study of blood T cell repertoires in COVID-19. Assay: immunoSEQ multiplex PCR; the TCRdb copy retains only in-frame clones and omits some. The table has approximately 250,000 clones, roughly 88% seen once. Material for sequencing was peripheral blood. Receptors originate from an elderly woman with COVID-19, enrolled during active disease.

The CDR3 reads CASSLGTGESEKLFF. CDR3 nucleotide sequence: TGTGCCAGCAGCCTAGGGACAGGGGAAAGTGAAAAACTGTTTTTT. V usage is TRBV5-8 and J usage is TRBJ1-4; the match to TRBD1 covers 10 bases. Germline CDR1 reads SGHTS; CDR2 reads YDEGEE. V dropped 4 bases and J dropped 7; count of bases not matched to a gene: 7. This CDR3 is built from 15 residues.

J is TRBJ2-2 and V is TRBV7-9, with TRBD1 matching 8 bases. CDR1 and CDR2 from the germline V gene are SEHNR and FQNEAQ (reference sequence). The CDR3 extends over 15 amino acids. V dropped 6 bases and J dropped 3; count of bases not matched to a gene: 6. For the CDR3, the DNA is TGTGCCAGCAGTTCAGGACAGGGTGACACCGGGGAGCTGTTTTTT. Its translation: CASSSGQGDTGELFF.

CDR3 nucleotide sequence: TGTGCCAGCAGTTTAAGCGACAGGAGCTATGGCTACACCTTC. This gives the protein CASSLSDRSYGYTF. The chain employs TRBV6-5 and TRBJ1-2; D is perhaps TRBD1 (6 bases). Trimming took 4 bases from V and 4 from J, leaving 13 bases between them. CDR1 and CDR2 from the germline V gene are MNHEY and SVGAGI. CDR3 length equals 14 residues.

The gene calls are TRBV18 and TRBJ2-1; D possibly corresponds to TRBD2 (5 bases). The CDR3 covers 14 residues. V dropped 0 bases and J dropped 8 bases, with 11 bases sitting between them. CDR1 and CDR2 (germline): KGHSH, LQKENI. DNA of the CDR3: TGTGCCAGCTCACCACCACCTGGAGGCGATGAGCAGTTCTTC. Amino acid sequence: CASSPPPGGDEQFF.

The CDR3 region is CASSLGLAYNEQFF. DNA of the CDR3: TGTGCCAGCAGCTTAGGACTAGCTTACAATGAGCAGTTCTTC. The genes are TRBV7-9 and TRBJ2-1; 7 bases are a match to TRBD2. CDR3 length: 14 amino acids. With 1 base clipped from V and 4 bases from J, the junction kept 1 base outside the gene matches. Per germline, CDR1 SEHNR and CDR2 FQNEAQ (reference sequence).

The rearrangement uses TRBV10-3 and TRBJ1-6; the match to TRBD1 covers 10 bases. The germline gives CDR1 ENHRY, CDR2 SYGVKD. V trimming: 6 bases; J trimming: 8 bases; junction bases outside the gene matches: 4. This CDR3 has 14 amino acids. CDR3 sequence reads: CAIRAGTGDSPLHF. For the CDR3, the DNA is TGTGCCATCAGGGCCGGGACAGGGGATTCACCCCTCCACTTT.

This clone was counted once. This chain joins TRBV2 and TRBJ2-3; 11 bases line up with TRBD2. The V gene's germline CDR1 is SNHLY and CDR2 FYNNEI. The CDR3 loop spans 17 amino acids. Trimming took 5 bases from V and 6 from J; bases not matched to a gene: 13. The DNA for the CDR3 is TGTGCCAGCAGTTGGACGACCGGGACTAGCGGTTCGGATACGCAGTATTTT. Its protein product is CASSWTTGTSGSDTQYF.

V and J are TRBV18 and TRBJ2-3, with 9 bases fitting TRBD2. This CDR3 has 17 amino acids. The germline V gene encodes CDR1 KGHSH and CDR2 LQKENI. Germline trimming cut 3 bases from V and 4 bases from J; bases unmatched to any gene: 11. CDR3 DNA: TGTGCCAGCTCACCTCGGTGGCGGGGGGGAGAACCAGATACGCAGTATTTT. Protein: CASSPRWRGGEPDTQYF. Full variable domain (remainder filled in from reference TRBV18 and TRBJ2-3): NAGVMQNPRHLVRRRGQEARLRCSPMKGHSHVYWYRQLPEEGLKFMVYLQKENIIDESGMPKERFSAEFPKEGPSILRIQQVVRGDSAAYFCASSPRWRGGEPDTQYFGPGTRLTVL.

The DNA of the CDR3 is TGTGCCAGCAGTAGGAGCCCTTCCCCGGGGGAGCAGTACTTC. This codes for CASSRSPSPGEQYF. The rearrangement links TRBV6-5 to TRBJ2-7; D possibly corresponds to TRBD2 (5 bases). CDR3 size: 14 residues. Deletions cut 5 bases from V and 7 bases from J, with 18 bases between. Germline V gives CDR1 MNHEY, CDR2 SVGAGI.

The CDR3 is CASSSGQDIGNTIYF. The DNA for the CDR3 is TGCGCCAGCAGCTCGGGACAGGATATCGGAAACACCATATATTTT. The gene calls are TRBV5-1 and TRBJ1-3; 8 positions agree with TRBD1. The CDR3 loop spans 15 amino acids. Losses at the gene ends were 3 bases for V and 4 bases for J; bases not matched to a gene: 6. CDR1 is SGHRS and CDR2 is YFSETQ in the germline V gene.

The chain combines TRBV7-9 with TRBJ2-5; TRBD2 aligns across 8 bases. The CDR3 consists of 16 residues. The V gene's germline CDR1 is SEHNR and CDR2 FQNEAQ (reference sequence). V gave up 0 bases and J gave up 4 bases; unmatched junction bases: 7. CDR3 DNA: TGTGCCAGCAGCTTAGCTGGCCGGGGGGGCCGAGAGACCCAGTACTTC. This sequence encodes CASSLAGRGGRETQYF. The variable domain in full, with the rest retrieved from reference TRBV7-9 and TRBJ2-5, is DTGVSQNPRHKITKRGQNVTFRCDPISEHNRLYWYRQTLGQGPEFLTYFQNEAQLEKSRLLSDRFSAERPKGSFSTLEIQRTEQGDSAMYLCASSLAGRGGRETQYFGPGTRLLVL.

CDR3 loop: CASSLGGTSAQETQYF. CDR3 in DNA: TGCGCCAGCAGCCTGGGGGGGACTAGTGCACAAGAGACCCAGTACTTC. The rearrangement joins TRBV5-1 to TRBJ2-5; the match to TRBD2 covers 8 bases. CDR1 SGHRS and CDR2 YFSETQ come from the germline V gene. The CDR3 sequence is 16 residues long. J lost 2 bases, V lost 4 bases, and 10 bases had no gene match.

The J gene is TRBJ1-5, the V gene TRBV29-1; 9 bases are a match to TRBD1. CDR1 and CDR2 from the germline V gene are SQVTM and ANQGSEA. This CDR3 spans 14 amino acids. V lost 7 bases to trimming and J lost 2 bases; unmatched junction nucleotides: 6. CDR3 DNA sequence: TGCAGCGCCCGGACAGGGGAGCGCAATCAGCCCCAGCATTTT. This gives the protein CSARTGERNQPQHF. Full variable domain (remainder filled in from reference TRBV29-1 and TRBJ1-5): SAVISQKPSRDICQRGTSLTIQCQVDSQVTMMFWYRQQPGQSLTLIATANQGSEATYESGFVIDKFPISRPNLTFSTLTVSNMSPEDSSIYLCSARTGERNQPQHFGDGTRLSIL.

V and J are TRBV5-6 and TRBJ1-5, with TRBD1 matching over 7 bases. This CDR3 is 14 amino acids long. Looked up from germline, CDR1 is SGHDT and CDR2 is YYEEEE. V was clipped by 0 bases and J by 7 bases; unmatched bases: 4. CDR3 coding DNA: TGTGCCAGCAGCTTGGGACAGGGTACCCAGCCCCAGCATTTT. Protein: CASSLGQGTQPQHF.

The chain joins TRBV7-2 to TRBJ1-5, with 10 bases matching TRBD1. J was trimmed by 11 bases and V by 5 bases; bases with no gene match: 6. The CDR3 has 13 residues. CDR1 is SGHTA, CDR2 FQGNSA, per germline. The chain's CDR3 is CASSNDRGHSQHF. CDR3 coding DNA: TGTGCCAGCAGCAACGACAGGGGGCATTCCCAGCATTTT.

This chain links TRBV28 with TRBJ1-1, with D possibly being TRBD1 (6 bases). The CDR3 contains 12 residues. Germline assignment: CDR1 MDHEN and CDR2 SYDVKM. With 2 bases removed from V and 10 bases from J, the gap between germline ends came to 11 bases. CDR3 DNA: TGTGCCAGCAGTTTACCCCAGGGGCCAGCTTTCTTT. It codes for CASSLPQGPAFF.

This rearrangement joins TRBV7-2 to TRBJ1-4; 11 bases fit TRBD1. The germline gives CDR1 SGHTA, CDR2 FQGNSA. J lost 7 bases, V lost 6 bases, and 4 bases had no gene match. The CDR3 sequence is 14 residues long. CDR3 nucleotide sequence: TGTGCCAGCAGACCGGACAGGGGGCGTGAAAAACTGTTTTTT. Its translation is CASRPDRGREKLFF.

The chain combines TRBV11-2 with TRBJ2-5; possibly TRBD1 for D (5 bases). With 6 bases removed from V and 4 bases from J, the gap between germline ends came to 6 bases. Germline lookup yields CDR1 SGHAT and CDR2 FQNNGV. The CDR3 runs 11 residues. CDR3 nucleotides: TGTGCCAGCAGTCAGGGAGAGACCCAGTACTTC. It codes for CASSQGETQYF.

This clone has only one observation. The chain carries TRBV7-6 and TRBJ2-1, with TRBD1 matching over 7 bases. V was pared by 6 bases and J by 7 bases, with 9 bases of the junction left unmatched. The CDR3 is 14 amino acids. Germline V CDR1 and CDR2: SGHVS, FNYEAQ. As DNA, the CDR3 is TGTGCCAGCAGTACTCGTAGACAGGGAAATGAGCAGTTCTTC. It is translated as CASSTRRQGNEQFF.

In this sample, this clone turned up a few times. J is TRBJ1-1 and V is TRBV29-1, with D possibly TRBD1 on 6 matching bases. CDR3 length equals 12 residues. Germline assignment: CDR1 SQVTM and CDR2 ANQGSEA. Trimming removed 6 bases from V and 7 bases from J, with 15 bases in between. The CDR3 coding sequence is TGCAGCGTCCGAAGGGGGTCCCTTGAAGCTTTCTTT. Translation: CSVRRGSLEAFF. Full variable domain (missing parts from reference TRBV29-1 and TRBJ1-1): SAVISQKPSRDICQRGTSLTIQCQVDSQVTMMFWYRQQPGQSLTLIATANQGSEATYESGFVIDKFPISRPNLTFSTLTVSNMSPEDSSIYLCSVRRGSLEAFFGQGTRLTVV.

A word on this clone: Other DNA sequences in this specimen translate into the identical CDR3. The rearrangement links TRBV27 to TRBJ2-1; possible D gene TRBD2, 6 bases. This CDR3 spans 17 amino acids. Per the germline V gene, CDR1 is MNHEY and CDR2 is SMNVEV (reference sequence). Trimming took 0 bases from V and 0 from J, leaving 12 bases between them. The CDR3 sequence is CASSLSIAGLSYNEQFF. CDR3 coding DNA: TGTGCCAGCAGTTTATCGATCGCGGGGCTCTCCTACAATGAGCAGTTCTTC.

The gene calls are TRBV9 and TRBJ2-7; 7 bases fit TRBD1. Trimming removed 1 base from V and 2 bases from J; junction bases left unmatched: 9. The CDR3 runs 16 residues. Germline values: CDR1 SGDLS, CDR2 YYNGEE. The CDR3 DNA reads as TGTGCCAGCAGCGTATATGCAGGGGGTGGCCCCTACGAGCAGTACTTC. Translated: CASSVYAGGGPYEQYF. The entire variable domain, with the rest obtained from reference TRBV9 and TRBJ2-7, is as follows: DSGVTQTPKHLITATGQRVTLRCSPRSGDLSVYWYQQSLDQGLQFLIQYYNGEERAKGNILERFSAQQFPDLHSELNLSSLELGDSALYFCASSVYAGGGPYEQYFGPGTRLTVT.

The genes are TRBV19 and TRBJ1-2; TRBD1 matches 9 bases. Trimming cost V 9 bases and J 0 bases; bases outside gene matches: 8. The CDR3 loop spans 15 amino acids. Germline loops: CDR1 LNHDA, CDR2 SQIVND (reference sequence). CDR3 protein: CASHDRGSANYGYTF. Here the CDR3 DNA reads TGTGCCAGCCACGACAGGGGGTCAGCTAACTATGGCTACACCTTC.

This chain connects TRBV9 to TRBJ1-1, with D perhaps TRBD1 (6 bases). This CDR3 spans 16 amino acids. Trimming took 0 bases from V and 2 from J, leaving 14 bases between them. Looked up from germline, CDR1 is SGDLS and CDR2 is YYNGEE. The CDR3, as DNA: TGTGCCAGCAGCGTAGGTTGGGGGACACTCAACACTGAAGCTTTCTTT. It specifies CASSVGWGTLNTEAFF.

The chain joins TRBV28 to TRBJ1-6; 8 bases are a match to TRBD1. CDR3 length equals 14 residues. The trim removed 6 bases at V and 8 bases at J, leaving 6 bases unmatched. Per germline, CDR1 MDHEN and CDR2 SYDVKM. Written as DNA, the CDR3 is TGTGCCAGCAGAGCCGGGACAGGTGATTCACCCCTCCACTTT. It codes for CASRAGTGDSPLHF.

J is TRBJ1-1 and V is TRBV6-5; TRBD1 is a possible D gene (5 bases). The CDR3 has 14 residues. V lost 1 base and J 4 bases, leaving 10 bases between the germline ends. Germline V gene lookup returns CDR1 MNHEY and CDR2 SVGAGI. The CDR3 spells CASSYYVGGTEAFF. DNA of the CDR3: TGTGCCAGCAGTTACTACGTGGGGGGCACTGAAGCTTTCTTT.